The sequence of this T cell receptor beta chain was determined in a study of spatial heterogeneity in lung cancer. Study at large: Any follow-up PBMC samples that were available went on to be sequenced, and the median time to follow-up was two to three years after resection. More beta-chain than alpha-chain sequences were consistently detected. Study findings and constraints: Follow-up blood showed ubiquitous expanded tumor TCRs less than blood at resection did.

V was clipped by 7 bases and J by 0 bases, with 10 bases between them. CDR1 SNHLY and CDR2 FYNNEI come from the germline V gene. There are 14 residues in the CDR3. The presence of a unique molecular identifier marked each TCR cDNA molecule. TCRdb called the 5' RACE reads again in MiXCR, with one record for every CDR3 protein. The top ten hold 16% of the sample, which has more than 95,000 distinct CDR3 sequences, 10% to 15% seen once. Time point reported: blood at routine non-recurrence follow-up after resection. From tumor, nontumor lung or frozen PBMC, whole RNA was taken unsorted for sequencing. This clonotype showed up just a few times. What it binds is not known.

This specimen was PBMCs, taken at follow-up. The receptor was derived from a male donor with early-stage non-small cell lung cancer. The chain combines TRBV2 with TRBJ2-1; D gene unclear. CDR3 loop: CASNFYSSYNEQFF. DNA for the CDR3: TGTGCCAGCAATTTCTACTCCTCCTACAATGAGCAGTTCTTC.